These 5 T cell receptor beta chains came from one sample sequenced in a study of OX40 agonist ivuxolimab in advanced cancers. Sequenced by immunoSEQ multiplex PCR; TCRdb stores in-frame clones only, minus some. The data show around 65,000 clones, roughly 87% seen once. The starting material was CD4+ or CD8+ T cells sorted from blood, obtained in a trial of the OX40 agonist ivuxolimab. These receptors were taken from an adult with an advanced solid tumor such as melanoma, head and neck, liver or kidney cancer.

This chain joins TRBV14 and TRBJ1-1, with TRBD1 as a possible D gene (6 bases). V gave up 1 base and J gave up 4 bases, with 10 bases separating them. The germline V gene encodes CDR1 SGHDN and CDR2 FVKESK. The CDR3 contains 14 residues. The CDR3 sequence is CASSQVRGFTEAFF. CDR3 nucleotides: TGTGCCAGCAGCCAAGTCAGGGGCTTCACTGAAGCTTTCTTT.

The chain uses TRBV19 and TRBJ1-2; no clear D gene. V was trimmed by 7 bases and J by 2 bases, leaving 11 bases between them. CDR1 and CDR2 from the germline V gene are LNHDA and SQIVND (reference sequence). This CDR3 spans 13 amino acids. Written as DNA, the CDR3 is TGTGCCAGTACCCCGCAGAGGAACTATGGCTACACCTTC. It is translated as CASTPQRNYGYTF.

The V gene is TRBV4-2, the J gene TRBJ2-3; D possibly corresponds to TRBD2 (6 bases). CDR1 is LGHNA, CDR2 YNFKEQ, per germline. This CDR3 contains 17 residues. V lost 3 bases and J lost 1, with 17 bases in between. CDR3: CASSQGRSGLGTDTQYF. The CDR3 DNA reads as TGTGCCAGCAGCCAGGGGAGGAGCGGCCTTGGCACAGATACGCAGTATTTT.

CDR3 nucleotide sequence: TGTGCCAGCAGTTTGGCTGGGGGCGCATATGGCTACACCTTC. It encodes CASSLAGGAYGYTF. The chain employs TRBV27 and TRBJ1-2; D is perhaps TRBD1 (6 bases). CDR3 length: 14 amino acids. The V gene's germline CDR1 is MNHEY and CDR2 SMNVEV (reference sequence). V was cut by 3 bases and J by 5 bases, with 13 bases left in between.

The V gene is TRBV27, the J gene TRBJ2-7; no reliable D call. Germline values: CDR1 MNHEY, CDR2 SMNVEV (reference sequence). This CDR3 has 11 amino acids. V lost 3 bases to trimming and J lost 7 bases, with 7 bases between them. The DNA of the CDR3 is TGTGCCAGCAGTTTTGGCAGGGAGCAGTACTTC. This sequence encodes CASSFGREQYF.